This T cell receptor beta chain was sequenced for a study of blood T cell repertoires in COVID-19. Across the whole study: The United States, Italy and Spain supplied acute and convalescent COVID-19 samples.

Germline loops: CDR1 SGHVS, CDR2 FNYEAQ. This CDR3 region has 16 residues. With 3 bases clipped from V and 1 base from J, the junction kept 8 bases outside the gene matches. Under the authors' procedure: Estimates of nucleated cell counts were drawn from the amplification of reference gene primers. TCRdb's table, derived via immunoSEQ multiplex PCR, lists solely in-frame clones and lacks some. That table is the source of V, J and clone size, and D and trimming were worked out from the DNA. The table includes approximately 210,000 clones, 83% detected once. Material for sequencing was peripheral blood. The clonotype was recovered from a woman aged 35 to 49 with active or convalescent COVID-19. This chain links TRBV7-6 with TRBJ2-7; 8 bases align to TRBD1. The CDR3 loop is CASSFSGGIGSYEQYF. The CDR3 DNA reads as TGTGCCAGCAGCTTCTCAGGGGGCATAGGATCCTACGAGCAGTACTTC.